This T cell receptor beta chain was documented in a study of blood T cells in healthy people across ages. Overall study context: Template switching picked up about one barcoded beta molecule for each two T cells. Study outcomes and limitations: Whereas aged donors had fewer naive CD4+ cells, long-lived donors had more of them and higher diversity.

In germline, CDR1 is SGHRS, CDR2 YFSETQ. The CDR3 runs 14 residues. The V segment lost 8 bases and the J segment 4 bases; nucleotides outside the gene matches: 9. With regard to this clonotype: No antigen is known for it.

Isolated per sample were at least 7 million PBMCs. Alongside a J-beta primer mix, a sample-barcoded 5' primer served in a second PCR lasting 7 to 11 cycles. TCRdb re-derived calls from the 5' RACE reads in MiXCR, one entry per CDR3 protein. The table lists 1,500,000 or so distinct CDR3 sequences, roughly 43% of them singletons. The chain recombines TRBV5-1 with TRBJ2-5; 9 nucleotides align to TRBD2. Sequencing used blood. This clonotype was sampled from a woman aged 18 to 35 in good health. The CDR3 nucleotides read TGCGCCAGTTCGGCGGGAGGGTCGGTAGAGACCCAGTACTTC. Translating it yields CASSAGGSVETQYF.